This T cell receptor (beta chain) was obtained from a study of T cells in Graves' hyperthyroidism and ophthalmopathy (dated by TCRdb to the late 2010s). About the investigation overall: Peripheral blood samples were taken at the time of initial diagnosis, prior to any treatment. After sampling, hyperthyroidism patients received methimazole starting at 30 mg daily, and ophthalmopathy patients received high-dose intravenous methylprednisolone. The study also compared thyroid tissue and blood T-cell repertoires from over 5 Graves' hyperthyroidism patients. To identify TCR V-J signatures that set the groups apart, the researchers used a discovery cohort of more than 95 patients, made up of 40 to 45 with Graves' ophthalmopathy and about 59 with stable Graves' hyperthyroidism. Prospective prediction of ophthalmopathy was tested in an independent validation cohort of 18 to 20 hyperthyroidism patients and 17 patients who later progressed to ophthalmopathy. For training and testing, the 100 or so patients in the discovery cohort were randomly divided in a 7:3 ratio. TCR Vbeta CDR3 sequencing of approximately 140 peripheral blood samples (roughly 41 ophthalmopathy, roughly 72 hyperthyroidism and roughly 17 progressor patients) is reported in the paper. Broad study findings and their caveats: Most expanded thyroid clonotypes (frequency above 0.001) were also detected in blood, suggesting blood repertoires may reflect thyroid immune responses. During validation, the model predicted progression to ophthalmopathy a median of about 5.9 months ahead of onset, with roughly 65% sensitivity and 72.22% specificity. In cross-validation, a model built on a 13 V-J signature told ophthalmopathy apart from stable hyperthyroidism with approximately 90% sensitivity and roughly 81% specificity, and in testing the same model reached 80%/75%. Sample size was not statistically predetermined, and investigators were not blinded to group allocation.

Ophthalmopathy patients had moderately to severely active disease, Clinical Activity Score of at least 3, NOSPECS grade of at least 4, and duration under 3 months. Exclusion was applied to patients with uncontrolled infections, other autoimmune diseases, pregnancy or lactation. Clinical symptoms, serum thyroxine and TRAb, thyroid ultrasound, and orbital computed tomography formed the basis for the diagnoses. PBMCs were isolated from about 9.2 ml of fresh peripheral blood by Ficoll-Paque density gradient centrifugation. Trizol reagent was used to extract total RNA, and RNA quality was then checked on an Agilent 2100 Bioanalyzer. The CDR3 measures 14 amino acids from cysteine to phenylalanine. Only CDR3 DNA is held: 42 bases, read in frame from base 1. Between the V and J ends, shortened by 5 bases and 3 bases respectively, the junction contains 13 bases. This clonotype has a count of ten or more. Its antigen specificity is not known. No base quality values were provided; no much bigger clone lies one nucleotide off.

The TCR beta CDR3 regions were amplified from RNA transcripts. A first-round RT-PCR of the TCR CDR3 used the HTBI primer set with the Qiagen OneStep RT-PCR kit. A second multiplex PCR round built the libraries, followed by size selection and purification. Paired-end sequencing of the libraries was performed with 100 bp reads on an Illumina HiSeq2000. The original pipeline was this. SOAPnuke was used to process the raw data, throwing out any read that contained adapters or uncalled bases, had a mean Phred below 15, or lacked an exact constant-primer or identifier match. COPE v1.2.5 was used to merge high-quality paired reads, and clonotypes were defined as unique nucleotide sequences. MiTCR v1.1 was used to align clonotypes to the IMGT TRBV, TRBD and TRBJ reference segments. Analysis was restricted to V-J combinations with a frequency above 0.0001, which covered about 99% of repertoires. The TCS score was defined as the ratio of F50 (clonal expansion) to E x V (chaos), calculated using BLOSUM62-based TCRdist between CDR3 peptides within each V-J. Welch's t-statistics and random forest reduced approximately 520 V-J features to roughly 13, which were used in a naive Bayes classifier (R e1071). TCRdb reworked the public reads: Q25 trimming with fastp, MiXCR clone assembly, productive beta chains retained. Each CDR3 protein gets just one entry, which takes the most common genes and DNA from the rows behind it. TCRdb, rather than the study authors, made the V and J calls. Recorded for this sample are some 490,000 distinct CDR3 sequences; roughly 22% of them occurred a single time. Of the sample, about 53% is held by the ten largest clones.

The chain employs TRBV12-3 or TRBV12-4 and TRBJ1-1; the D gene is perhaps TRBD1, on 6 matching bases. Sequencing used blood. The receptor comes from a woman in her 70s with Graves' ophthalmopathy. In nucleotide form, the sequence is TGTGCCAGCAGTCATAGGGGGGGGGACACTGAAGCTTTCTTT. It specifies CASSHRGGDTEAFF.